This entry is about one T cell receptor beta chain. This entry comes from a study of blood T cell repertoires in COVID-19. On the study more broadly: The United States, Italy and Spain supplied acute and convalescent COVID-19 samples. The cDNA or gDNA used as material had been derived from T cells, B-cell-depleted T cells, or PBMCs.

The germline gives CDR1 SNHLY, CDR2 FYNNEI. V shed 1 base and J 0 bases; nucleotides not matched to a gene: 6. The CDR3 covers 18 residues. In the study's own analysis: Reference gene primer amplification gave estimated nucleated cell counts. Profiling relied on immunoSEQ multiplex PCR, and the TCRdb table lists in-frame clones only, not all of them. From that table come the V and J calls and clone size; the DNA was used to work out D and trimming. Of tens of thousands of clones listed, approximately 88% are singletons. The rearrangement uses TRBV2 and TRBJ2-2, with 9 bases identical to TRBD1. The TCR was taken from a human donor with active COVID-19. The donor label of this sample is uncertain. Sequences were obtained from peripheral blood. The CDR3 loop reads CASSEVGQGITNTGELFF. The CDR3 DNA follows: TGTGCCAGCAGTGAAGTTGGACAGGGGATAACGAACACCGGGGAGCTGTTTTTT.